There are many counts of the clone carrying this T cell receptor beta chain. Its antigen is unidentified. Deletions cut 3 bases from V and 2 bases from J, with 7 bases between. In germline, CDR1 is SQVTM, CDR2 ANQGSEA. The CDR3 spans 12 residues. The data stem from a study of blood T cells in healthy people across ages. Overall study results and limits: With unsorted PBMCs, a conclusive comparison of naive versus antigen-experienced cells was not possible.

Primers used in a second PCR of roughly 7 to 12 cycles were a sample-barcoded 5' primer and a J-beta primer mix. From each sample, at least 2.5 million paired-end reads containing CDR3 were obtained. MiXCR, run by TCRdb on the 5' RACE reads, gives a single entry per CDR3 protein. The data contain around 1,700,000 distinct CDR3 sequences, 28% of them seen just once; the ten biggest clones take up about 8%. This clonotype originated in a woman aged 30 to 39 in good health. The sequenced material came from blood. V and J are TRBV29-1 and TRBJ1-2; D uncertain. The CDR3 region is CSVEGQNYGYTF. In nucleotides, the CDR3 is TGCAGCGTTGAGGGTCAGAACTATGGCTACACCTTC.